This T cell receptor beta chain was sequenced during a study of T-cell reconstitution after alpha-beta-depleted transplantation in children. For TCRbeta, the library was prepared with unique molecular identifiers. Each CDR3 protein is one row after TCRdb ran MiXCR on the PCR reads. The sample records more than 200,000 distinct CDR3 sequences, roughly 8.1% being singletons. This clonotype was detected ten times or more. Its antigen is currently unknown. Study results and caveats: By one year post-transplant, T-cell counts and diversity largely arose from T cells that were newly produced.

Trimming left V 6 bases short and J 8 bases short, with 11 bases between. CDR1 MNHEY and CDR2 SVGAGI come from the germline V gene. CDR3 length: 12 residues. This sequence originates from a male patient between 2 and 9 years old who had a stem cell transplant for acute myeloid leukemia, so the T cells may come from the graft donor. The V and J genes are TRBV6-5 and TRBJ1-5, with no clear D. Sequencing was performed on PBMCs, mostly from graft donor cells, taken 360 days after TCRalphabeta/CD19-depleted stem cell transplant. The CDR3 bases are TGTGCCAGCAGCAATCCCGGGGAGCCCCAGCATTTT. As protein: CASSNPGEPQHF.